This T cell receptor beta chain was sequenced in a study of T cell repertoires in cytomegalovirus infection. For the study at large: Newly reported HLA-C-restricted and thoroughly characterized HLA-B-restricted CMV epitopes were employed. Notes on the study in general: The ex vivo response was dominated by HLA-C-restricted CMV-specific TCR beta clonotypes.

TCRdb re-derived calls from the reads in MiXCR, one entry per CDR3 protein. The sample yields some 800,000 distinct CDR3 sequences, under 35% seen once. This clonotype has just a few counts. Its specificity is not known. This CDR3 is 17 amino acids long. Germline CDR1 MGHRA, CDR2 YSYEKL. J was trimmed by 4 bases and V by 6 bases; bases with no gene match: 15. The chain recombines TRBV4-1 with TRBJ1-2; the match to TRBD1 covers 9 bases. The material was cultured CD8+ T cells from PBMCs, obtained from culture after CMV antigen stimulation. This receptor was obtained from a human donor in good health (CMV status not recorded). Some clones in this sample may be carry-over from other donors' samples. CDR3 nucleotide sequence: TGCGCCAGCAGTGGGACAGGGCCTACGTTCAGGGCCTATGGCTACACCTTC. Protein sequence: CASSGTGPTFRAYGYTF.